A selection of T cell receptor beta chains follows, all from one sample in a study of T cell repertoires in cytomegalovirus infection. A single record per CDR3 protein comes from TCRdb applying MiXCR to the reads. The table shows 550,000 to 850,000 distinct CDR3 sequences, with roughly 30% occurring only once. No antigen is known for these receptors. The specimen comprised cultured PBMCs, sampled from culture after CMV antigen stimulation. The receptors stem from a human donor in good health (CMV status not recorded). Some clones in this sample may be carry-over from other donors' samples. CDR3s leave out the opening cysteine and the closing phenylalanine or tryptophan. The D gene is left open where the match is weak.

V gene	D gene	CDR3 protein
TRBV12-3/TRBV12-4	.	ASSVTGEAF
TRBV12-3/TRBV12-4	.	ASGDRTSTGELF
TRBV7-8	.	ASSPRGGTAPREQY
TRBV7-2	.	ASSSEGETQY
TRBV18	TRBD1	ASSRGRDYSNQPQH
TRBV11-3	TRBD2	ASSSGGAESTDTQY
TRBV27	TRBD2	ASIGSTSGSSDTQY
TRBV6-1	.	ASRQGGAVTGELF
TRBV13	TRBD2	ASSSGLAGAYEQF
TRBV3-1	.	ASSQGPTRHQPQH
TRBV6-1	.	ASRQGLNTEAF
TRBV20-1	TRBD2	SARRLAGGHEQF
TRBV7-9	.	ASSLLGANVLT
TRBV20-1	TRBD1	SALRTGVVNQPQH
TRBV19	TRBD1	ASTTQGAPAGELF